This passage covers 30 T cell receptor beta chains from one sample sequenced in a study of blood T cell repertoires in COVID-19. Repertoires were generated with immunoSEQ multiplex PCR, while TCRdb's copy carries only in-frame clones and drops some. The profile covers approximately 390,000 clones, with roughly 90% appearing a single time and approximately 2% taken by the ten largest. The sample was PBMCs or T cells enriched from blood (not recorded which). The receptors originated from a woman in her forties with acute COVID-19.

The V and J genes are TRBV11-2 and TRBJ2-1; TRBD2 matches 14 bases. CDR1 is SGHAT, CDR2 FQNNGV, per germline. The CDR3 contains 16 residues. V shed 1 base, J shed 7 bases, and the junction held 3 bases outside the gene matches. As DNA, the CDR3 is TGTGCCAGCAGCTTAGGACTAGCGGGGGGGCATAATGAGCAGTTCTTC. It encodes CASSLGLAGGHNEQFF.

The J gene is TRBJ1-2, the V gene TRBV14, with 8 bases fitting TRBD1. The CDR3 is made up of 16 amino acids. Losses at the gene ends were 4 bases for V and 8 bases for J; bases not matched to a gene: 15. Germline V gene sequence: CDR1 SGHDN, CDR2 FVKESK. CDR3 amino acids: CASSPTPGQGGTGYTF. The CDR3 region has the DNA TGTGCCAGCAGCCCCACCCCAGGACAGGGAGGAACCGGCTACACCTTC.

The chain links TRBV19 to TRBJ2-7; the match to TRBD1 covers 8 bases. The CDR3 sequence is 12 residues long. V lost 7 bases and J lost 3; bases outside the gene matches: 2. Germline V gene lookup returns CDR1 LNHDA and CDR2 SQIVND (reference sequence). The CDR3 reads CASKDRDYEQYF. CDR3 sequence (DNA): TGTGCCAGTAAGGACAGGGACTACGAGCAGTACTTC.

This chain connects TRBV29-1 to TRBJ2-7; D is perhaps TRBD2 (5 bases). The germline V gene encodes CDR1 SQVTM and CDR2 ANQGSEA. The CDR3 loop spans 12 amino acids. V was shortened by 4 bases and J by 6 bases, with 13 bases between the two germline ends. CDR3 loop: CSVGEPPLEQYF. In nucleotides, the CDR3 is TGCAGCGTTGGGGAGCCCCCTCTCGAGCAGTACTTC.

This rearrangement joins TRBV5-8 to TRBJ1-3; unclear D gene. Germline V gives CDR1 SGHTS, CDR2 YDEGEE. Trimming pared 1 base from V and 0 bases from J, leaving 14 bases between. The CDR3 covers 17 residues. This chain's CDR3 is CASSLPGETLSGNTIYF. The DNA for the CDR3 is TGTGCCAGCAGCTTGCCGGGTGAGACTCTCTCTGGAAACACCATATATTTT.

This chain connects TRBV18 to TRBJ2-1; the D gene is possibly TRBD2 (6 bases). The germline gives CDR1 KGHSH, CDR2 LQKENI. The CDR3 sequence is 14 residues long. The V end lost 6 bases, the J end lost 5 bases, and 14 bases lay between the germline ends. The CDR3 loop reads CASSPILADNEQFF. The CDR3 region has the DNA TGTGCCAGCTCCCCAATACTAGCTGACAATGAGCAGTTCTTC.

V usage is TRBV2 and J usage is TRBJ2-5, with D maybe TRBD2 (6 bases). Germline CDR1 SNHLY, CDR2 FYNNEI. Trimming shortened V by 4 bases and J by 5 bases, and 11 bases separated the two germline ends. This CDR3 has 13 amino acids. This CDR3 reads CASSGRVWETQYF. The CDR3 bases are TGTGCCAGCAGTGGGAGGGTTTGGGAGACCCAGTACTTC. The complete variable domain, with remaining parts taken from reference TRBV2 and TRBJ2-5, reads EPEVTQTPSHQVTQMGQEVILRCVPISNHLYFYWYRQILGQKVEFLVSFYNNEISEKSEIFDDQFSVERPDGSNFTLKIRSTKLEDSAMYFCASSGRVWETQYFGPGTRLLVL.

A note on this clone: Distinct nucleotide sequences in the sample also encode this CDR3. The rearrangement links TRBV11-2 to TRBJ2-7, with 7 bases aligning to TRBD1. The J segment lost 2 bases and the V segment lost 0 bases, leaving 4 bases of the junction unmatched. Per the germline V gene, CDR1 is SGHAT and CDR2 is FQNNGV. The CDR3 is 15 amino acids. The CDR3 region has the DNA TGTGCCAGCAGCTTAGATGGGCAGGGGGCCTACGAGCAGTACTTC. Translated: CASSLDGQGAYEQYF.

DNA for the CDR3: TGTGCCAGCTCACCGCAGGAGGGCAAAGGCTATGGCTACACCTTC. This codes for CASSPQEGKGYGYTF. The genes are TRBV18 and TRBJ1-2; no clear D gene. This CDR3 has 15 amino acids. The V end lost 3 bases, the J end lost 4 bases, and 15 bases lay between the germline ends. Germline CDR1 KGHSH, CDR2 LQKENI.

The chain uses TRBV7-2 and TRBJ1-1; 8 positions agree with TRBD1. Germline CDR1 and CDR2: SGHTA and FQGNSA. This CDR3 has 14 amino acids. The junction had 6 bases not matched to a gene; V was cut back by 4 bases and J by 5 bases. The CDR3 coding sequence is TGTGCCAGCAGCTCCGGACAGGGCTGGACTGAAGCTTTCTTT. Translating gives CASSSGQGWTEAFF. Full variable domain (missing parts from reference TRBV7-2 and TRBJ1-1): GAGVSQSPSNKVTEKGKDVELRCDPISGHTALYWYRQSLGQGLEFLIYFQGNSAPDKSGLPSDRFSAERTGGSVSTLTIQRTQQEDSAVYLCASSSGQGWTEAFFGQGTRLTVV.

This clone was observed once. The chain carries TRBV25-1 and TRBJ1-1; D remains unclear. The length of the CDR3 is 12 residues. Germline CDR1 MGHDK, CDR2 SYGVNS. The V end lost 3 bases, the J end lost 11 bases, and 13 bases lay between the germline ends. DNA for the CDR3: TGTGCCAGCAGTGACGTCCGAAGACTCGCTTTCTTT. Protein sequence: CASSDVRRLAFF.

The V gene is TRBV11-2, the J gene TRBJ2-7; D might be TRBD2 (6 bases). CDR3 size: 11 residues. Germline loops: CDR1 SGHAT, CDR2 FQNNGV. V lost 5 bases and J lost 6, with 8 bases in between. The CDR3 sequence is CASSRGVEQYF. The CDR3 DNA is TGTGCCAGCAGCCGCGGGGTCGAGCAGTACTTC.

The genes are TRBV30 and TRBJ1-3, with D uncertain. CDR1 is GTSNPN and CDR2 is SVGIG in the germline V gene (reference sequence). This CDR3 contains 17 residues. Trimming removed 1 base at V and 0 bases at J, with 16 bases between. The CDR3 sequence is CAWSGVLRSRSGNTIYF. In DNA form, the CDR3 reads TGTGCCTGGAGTGGGGTCCTGAGGAGCCGCTCTGGAAACACCATATATTTT.

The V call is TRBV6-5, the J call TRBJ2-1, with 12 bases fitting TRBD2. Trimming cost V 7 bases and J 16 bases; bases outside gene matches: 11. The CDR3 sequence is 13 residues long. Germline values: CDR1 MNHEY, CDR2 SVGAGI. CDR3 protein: CASTEALAGGKFF. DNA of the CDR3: TGTGCCAGCACCGAGGCCCTAGCGGGAGGGAAATTCTTC.

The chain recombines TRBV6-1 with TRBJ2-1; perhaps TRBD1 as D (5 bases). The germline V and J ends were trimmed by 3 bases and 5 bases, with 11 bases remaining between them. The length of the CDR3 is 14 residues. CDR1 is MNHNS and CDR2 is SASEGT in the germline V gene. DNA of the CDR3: TGTGCCAGCAGTGATTATAGACAGAACAATGAGCAGTTCTTC. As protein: CASSDYRQNNEQFF.

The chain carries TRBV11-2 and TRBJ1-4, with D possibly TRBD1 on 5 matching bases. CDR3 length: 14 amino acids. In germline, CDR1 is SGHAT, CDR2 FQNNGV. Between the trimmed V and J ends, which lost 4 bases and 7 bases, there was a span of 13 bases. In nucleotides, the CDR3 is TGTGCCAGCAGCTCCCCCCCAGGGATTGAAAAACTGTTTTTT. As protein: CASSSPPGIEKLFF.

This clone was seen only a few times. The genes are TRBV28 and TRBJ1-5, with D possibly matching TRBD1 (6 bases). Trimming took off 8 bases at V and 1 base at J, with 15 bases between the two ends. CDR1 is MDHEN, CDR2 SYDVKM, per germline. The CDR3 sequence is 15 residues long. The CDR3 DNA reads TGTGCCAGCGAGGGCGGGGGGGCAAGCAATCAGCCCCAGCATTTT. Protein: CASEGGGASNQPQHF. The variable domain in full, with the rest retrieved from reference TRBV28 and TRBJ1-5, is DVKVTQSSRYLVKRTGEKVFLECVQDMDHENMFWYRQDPGLGLRLIYFSYDVKMKEKGDIPEGYSVSREKKERFSLILESASTNQTSMYLCASEGGGASNQPQHFGDGTRLSIL.

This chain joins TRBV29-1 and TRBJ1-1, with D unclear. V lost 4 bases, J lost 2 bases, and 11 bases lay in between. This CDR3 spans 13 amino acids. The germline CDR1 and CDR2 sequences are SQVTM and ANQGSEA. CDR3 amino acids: CSVVRTANTEAFF. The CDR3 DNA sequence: TGCAGCGTTGTTAGAACAGCTAACACTGAAGCTTTCTTT.

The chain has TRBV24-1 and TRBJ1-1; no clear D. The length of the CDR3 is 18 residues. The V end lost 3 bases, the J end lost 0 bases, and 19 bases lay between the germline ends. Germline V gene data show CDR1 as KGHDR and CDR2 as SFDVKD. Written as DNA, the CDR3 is TGTGCCACCAGTGATCCCGGTGAGGGAGGTCCGATGAACACTGAAGCTTTCTTT. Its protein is CATSDPGEGGPMNTEAFF.

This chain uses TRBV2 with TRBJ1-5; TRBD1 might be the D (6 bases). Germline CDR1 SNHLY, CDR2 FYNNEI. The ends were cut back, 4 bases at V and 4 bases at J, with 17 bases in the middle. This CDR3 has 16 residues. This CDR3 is CASSGGGHKFNQPQHF. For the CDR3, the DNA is TGTGCCAGCAGTGGCGGGGGACACAAGTTTAATCAGCCCCAGCATTTT.

CDR3 sequence (DNA): TGTGCCAGCAGCCCAAGGACAAGGGCTAGCACTGAAGCTTTCTTT. Its translation: CASSPRTRASTEAFF. The chain couples TRBV7-2 to TRBJ1-1, with a weak D call TRBD1 (5 bases). This CDR3 comprises 15 residues. V lost 5 bases, J lost 4 bases, and 17 bases lay in between. CDR1 is SGHTA, CDR2 FQGNSA, per germline.

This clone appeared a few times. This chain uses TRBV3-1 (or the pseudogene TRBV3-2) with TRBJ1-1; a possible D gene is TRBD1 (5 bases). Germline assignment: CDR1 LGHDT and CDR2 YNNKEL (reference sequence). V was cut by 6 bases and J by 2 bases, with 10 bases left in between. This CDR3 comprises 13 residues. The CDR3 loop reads CASSLRVNTEAFF. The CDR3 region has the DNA TGTGCCAGCAGTCTCAGGGTTAACACTGAAGCTTTCTTT.

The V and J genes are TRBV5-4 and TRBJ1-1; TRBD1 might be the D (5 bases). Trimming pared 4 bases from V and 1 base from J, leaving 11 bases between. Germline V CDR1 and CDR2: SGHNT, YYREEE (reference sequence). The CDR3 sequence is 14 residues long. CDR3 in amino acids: CASSTGWGNTEAFF. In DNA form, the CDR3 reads TGTGCCAGCAGCACAGGCTGGGGGAACACTGAAGCTTTCTTT.

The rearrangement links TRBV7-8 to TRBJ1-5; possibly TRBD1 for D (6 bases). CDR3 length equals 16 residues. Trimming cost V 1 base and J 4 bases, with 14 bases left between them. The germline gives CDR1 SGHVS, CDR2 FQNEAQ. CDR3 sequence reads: CASSLEGRGFNQPQHF. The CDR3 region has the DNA TGTGCCAGCAGCTTAGAGGGCAGGGGATTTAATCAGCCCCAGCATTTT.

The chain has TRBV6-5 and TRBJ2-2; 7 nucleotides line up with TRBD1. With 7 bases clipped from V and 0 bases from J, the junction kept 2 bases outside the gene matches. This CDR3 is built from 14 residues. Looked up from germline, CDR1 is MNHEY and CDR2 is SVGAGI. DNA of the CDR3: TGTGCCAGCATTGGGACAGCGAACACCGGGGAGCTGTTTTTT. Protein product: CASIGTANTGELFF.

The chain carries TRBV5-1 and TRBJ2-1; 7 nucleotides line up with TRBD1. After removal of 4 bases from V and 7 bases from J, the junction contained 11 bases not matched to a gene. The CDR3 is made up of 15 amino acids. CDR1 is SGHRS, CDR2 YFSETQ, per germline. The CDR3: CASSLGQAVGNEQFF. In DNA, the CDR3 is TGCGCCAGCAGCCTAGGACAGGCCGTAGGGAATGAGCAGTTCTTC.

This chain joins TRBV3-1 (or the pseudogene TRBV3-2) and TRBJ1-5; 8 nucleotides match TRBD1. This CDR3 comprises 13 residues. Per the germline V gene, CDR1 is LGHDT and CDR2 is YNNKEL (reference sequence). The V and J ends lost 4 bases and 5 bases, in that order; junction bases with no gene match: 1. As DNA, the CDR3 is TGTGCCAGCAGCCTGACAGGGGATCAGCCCCAGCATTTT. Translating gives CASSLTGDQPQHF.

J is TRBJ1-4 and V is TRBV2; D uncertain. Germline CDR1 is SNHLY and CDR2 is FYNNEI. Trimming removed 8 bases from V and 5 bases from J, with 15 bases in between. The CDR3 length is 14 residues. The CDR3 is CASGVGEANEKLFF. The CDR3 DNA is TGTGCCAGCGGAGTGGGAGAGGCGAATGAAAAACTGTTTTTT.

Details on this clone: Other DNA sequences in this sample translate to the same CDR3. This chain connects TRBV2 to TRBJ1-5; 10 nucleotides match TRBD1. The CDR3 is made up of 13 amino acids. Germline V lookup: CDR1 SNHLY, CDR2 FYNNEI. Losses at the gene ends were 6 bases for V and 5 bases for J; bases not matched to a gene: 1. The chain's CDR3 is CASSGQGDQPQHF. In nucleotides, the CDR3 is TGTGCCAGCAGCGGACAGGGGGATCAGCCCCAGCATTTT.

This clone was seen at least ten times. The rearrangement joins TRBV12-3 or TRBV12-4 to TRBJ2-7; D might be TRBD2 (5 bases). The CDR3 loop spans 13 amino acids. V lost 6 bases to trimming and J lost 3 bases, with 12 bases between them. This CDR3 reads CASSPGLDYEQYF. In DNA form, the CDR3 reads TGTGCCAGCAGCCCTGGACTGGACTACGAGCAGTACTTC.